This entry lists 31 T cell receptor beta chains sequenced from one sample in a study of cytomegalovirus exposure and HLA in healthy donors. The PCR employed 60 Vbeta primers together with 13 Jbeta primers. Assay used: immunoSEQ multiplex PCR; TCRdb lists only in-frame clones, some missing. The repertoire holds around 150,000 clones, with 75% to 80% as singletons. Material: PBMCs. Receptors originate from a man over 45 in good health and CMV-seropositive.

V gene TRBV4-3 combines with J gene TRBJ2-2, with TRBD1 identical over 8 bases. The CDR3 has 16 amino acids. CDR1 is LGHNA and CDR2 is YSLEER in the germline V gene. Trimming took 4 bases from V and 1 from J; bases not matched to a gene: 5. CDR3 in DNA: TGCGCCAGCAGCCTCGGGACAGGCCTGAACACCGGGGAGCTGTTTTTT. Residues: CASSLGTGLNTGELFF.

This clone came up a few times. The chain carries TRBV27 and TRBJ2-3; 10 bases fit TRBD2. V lost 1 base to trimming and J lost 6 bases; unmatched junction nucleotides: 10. The CDR3 has 17 amino acids. Per the germline V gene, CDR1 is MNHEY and CDR2 is SMNVEV (reference sequence). CDR3 residues: CASSLFLASGGRDTQYF. In nucleotides, the CDR3 is TGTGCCAGCAGTTTATTTCTGGCTAGCGGGGGTAGGGATACGCAGTATTTT.

The V call is TRBV12-5, the J call TRBJ1-1; the match to TRBD1 covers 10 bases. CDR1 LGHNT and CDR2 FRNRAP come from the germline V gene. The CDR3 runs 15 residues. V gave up 5 bases and J gave up 0 bases; unmatched junction bases: 3. The CDR3 spells CASGTGQGVNTEAFF. CDR3 coding DNA: TGTGCTAGTGGTACCGGACAGGGGGTGAACACTGAAGCTTTCTTT.

J is TRBJ1-1 and V is TRBV7-9, with a possible D match to TRBD1 (5 bases). Trimming left V 6 bases short and J 1 base short, with 12 bases between. Germline CDR1 and CDR2: SEHNR and FQNEAQ (reference sequence). The length of the CDR3 is 14 residues. The CDR3 DNA sequence: TGTGCCAGCAGGGGGGACTCTGCGAACACTGAAGCTTTCTTT. It translates to CASRGDSANTEAFF.

This clone was seen only once. DNA for the CDR3: TGCAGCGTTGAAAACTCAACCCCCAACGGCTACACCTTC. Amino acid sequence: CSVENSTPNGYTF. This rearrangement joins TRBV29-1 to TRBJ1-2; no firm D call. Looked up from germline, CDR1 is SQVTM and CDR2 is ANQGSEA. The V end was cut by 2 bases, the J end by 8 bases, with 15 bases between. This CDR3 spans 13 amino acids.

The CDR3 region has the DNA TGTGCCAGCTCACTGGCGGGACGGAGCAATCAGCCCCAGCATTTT. Encoded protein: CASSLAGRSNQPQHF. The chain links TRBV18 to TRBJ1-5, with D maybe TRBD1 (5 bases). The CDR3 has 15 amino acids. Germline V gene data show CDR1 as KGHSH and CDR2 as LQKENI. Trimming left V 4 bases short and J 1 base short, with 11 bases between.

V gene TRBV10-2 combines with J gene TRBJ2-5; 9 bases fit TRBD2. This CDR3 is 14 amino acids long. Per germline, CDR1 WSHSY and CDR2 SAAADI. The V gene end was trimmed by 8 bases and the J gene end by 7 bases; junction bases not matched to a gene: 11. The CDR3 coding sequence is TGCGCCAGCTGGGGCGGGGGGGCCGGATGGACCCAGTACTTC. Protein product: CASWGGGAGWTQYF.

The chain couples TRBV2 to TRBJ2-7; weak D call: TRBD1 (6 bases). The CDR3 consists of 13 residues. Germline-derived CDR1 and CDR2 are SNHLY and FYNNEI. V lost 7 bases and J 2 bases, leaving 12 bases between the germline ends. The CDR3: CASTLDRTYEQYF. CDR3 in DNA: TGTGCCAGCACCTTAGACAGGACCTACGAGCAGTACTTC.

The rearrangement uses TRBV14 and TRBJ1-6; D is ambiguous. V lost 0 bases and J lost 9, with 21 bases in between. This CDR3 has 18 amino acids. The V gene's germline CDR1 is SGHDN and CDR2 FVKESK. CDR3 nucleotides: TGTGCCAGCAGCCAAGATCATCGTGTGGGAGGGATGGTTTCACCCCTCCACTTT. Translating it yields CASSQDHRVGGMVSPLHF.

A remark on this clone: No DNA is shown, since the ends of the CDR3 on it are uncertain; the CDR3 is the one TCRdb lists. CDR3 sequence reads: CASSTVGGGIYGYTF. The gene calls are TRBV21-1 and TRBJ1-2. TRBV21-1 represents a pseudogene. Inclusive of both ends, the CDR3 amounts to 15 amino acids.

This chain joins TRBV7-2 and TRBJ2-7; 8 bases align to TRBD1. This CDR3 spans 16 amino acids. CDR1 and CDR2 (germline): SGHTA, FQGNSA. J gave up 5 bases and V 1 base, and 10 bases lay outside the gene matches. CDR3 sequence reads: CASSLVGRQGKNEQYF. DNA of the CDR3: TGTGCCAGCAGCTTAGTTGGGCGACAGGGGAAGAACGAGCAGTACTTC.

The chain combines TRBV28 with TRBJ2-7; maybe TRBD2 (7 bases). From germline, CDR1 is MDHEN and CDR2 SYDVKM. Trimming left V 2 bases short and J 2 bases short, with 16 bases between. The CDR3 runs 16 residues. The CDR3 DNA sequence: TGTGCCAGCAGTTTAGGATTAGGGAGGGGGGCCTACGAGCAGTACTTC. This codes for CASSLGLGRGAYEQYF.

The chain employs TRBV28 and TRBJ2-7, with D maybe TRBD1 (6 bases). Germline values: CDR1 MDHEN, CDR2 SYDVKM. Trimming took off 6 bases at V and 6 bases at J, with 12 bases between the two ends. The CDR3 spans 12 residues. CDR3 sequence (DNA): TGTGCCAGCAGGTCTACAGGGAGCGAGCAGTACGTC. It specifies CASRSTGSEQYV.

This CDR3 reads CASTSLGTGGNEQFF. CDR3 DNA: TGTGCCAGCACAAGTCTCGGAACAGGGGGAAATGAGCAGTTCTTC. The rearrangement uses TRBV6-1 and TRBJ2-1; 8 nucleotides align to TRBD1. The ends lost 7 bases at V and 7 bases at J; junction bases unmatched: 12. The CDR3 is 15 amino acids. Germline V CDR1 and CDR2: MNHNS, SASEGT.

This rearrangement joins TRBV11-3 to TRBJ2-1; 13 bases are shared with TRBD2. Per the germline V gene, CDR1 is SGHNT and CDR2 is YENEEA. After removal of 3 bases from V and 7 bases from J, the junction contained 3 bases not matched to a gene. The CDR3 is 15 residues long. The CDR3 DNA follows: TGTGCCAGCAGCTTGGGACTAGCGGGGCATAATGAGCAGTTCTTC. Translation gives CASSLGLAGHNEQFF.

In nucleotides, the CDR3 is TGTGCCAGCAGTTATCTAGCGACGAACACCGGGGAGCTGTTTTTT. This codes for CASSYLATNTGELFF. The chain couples TRBV6-5 to TRBJ2-2, with D maybe TRBD2 (6 bases). The germline V gene has CDR1 MNHEY and CDR2 SVGAGI. V gave up 3 bases and J gave up 0 bases, with 8 bases separating them. This CDR3 has 15 amino acids.

This chain uses TRBV4-2 with TRBJ2-2; 14 bases match TRBD2. This CDR3 spans 18 amino acids. With 2 bases clipped from V and 0 bases from J, the junction kept 2 bases outside the gene matches. Per the germline V gene, CDR1 is LGHNA and CDR2 is YNFKEQ. CDR3 loop: CASSQLTSGGANTGELFF. The CDR3 DNA reads TGTGCCAGCAGCCAATTGACTAGCGGGGGGGCGAACACCGGGGAGCTGTTTTTT.

The V call is TRBV28, the J call TRBJ2-7, with 12 bases fitting TRBD1. Germline V gene data show CDR1 as MDHEN and CDR2 as SYDVKM. The length of the CDR3 is 14 residues. J was trimmed by 7 bases and V by 4 bases; bases with no gene match: 5. The CDR3 DNA reads as TGTGCCAGCAGTTATGGGACAGGGGGCGGAGAGCAGTACTTC. As protein: CASSYGTGGGEQYF.

The V and J genes are TRBV6-5 and TRBJ1-2, with 10 bases identical to TRBD1. J lost 4 bases, V lost 6 bases, and 8 bases had no gene match. This CDR3 is built from 15 residues. CDR1 and CDR2 from the germline V gene are MNHEY and SVGAGI. The CDR3: CASSPDRGRLYGYTF. The CDR3 DNA reads as TGTGCCAGCAGCCCCGACAGGGGGCGTCTCTATGGCTACACCTTC.

J is TRBJ2-1 and V is TRBV14; D is ambiguous. Germline CDR1 SGHDN, CDR2 FVKESK. Trimming stripped 4 bases from V and 0 bases from J, with 10 bases between. The CDR3 length is 15 residues. This chain's CDR3 is CASSRGSSSYNEQFF. The CDR3 DNA follows: TGTGCCAGCAGCCGCGGCTCAAGCTCCTACAATGAGCAGTTCTTC.

This clone was seen a single time. The chain has TRBV28 and TRBJ1-1; D is undetermined. V was shortened by 6 bases and J by 4 bases, with 9 bases between the two germline ends. CDR1 MDHEN and CDR2 SYDVKM come from the germline V gene. This CDR3 is 12 amino acids long. The CDR3 here is CASSPTTTEAFF. The CDR3 DNA sequence: TGTGCCAGCAGCCCGACTACCACTGAAGCTTTCTTT. Full variable domain (remainder filled in from reference TRBV28 and TRBJ1-1): DVKVTQSSRYLVKRTGEKVFLECVQDMDHENMFWYRQDPGLGLRLIYFSYDVKMKEKGDIPEGYSVSREKKERFSLILESASTNQTSMYLCASSPTTTEAFFGQGTRLTVV.

The rearrangement links TRBV30 to TRBJ1-6, with D maybe TRBD1 (6 bases). The CDR3 consists of 13 residues. V was cut by 3 bases and J by 10 bases, with 13 bases left in between. Germline-derived CDR1 and CDR2 are GTSNPN and SVGIG (reference sequence). Here the CDR3 DNA reads TGTGCCTGGAGAGGTCAGGGGTCCTCACCCCTCCACTTT. It specifies CAWRGQGSSPLHF.

The chain is built from TRBV2 and TRBJ1-2; the D gene is possibly TRBD1 (6 bases). Trimming pared 5 bases from V and 8 bases from J, leaving 15 bases between. Per germline, CDR1 SNHLY and CDR2 FYNNEI. CDR3 length: 13 amino acids. CDR3 sequence: CASSTGTPEGYTF. The CDR3 coding sequence is TGTGCCAGCAGTACCGGGACACCGGAGGGCTACACCTTC.

This clone came up once. The J gene is TRBJ1-1, the V gene TRBV5-1; maybe TRBD1 (6 bases). This CDR3 contains 15 residues. The V end was cut by 2 bases, the J end by 0 bases, with 11 bases between. CDR1 is SGHRS, CDR2 YFSETQ, per germline. The CDR3 DNA reads as TGCGCCAGCAGCTTCTTACAGGGCATGAACACTGAAGCTTTCTTT. Its protein product is CASSFLQGMNTEAFF. Full variable domain (remainder filled in from reference TRBV5-1 and TRBJ1-1): KAGVTQTPRYLIKTRGQQVTLSCSPISGHRSVSWYQQTPGQGLQFLFEYFSETQRNKGNFPGRFSGRQFSNSRSEMNVSTLELGDSALYLCASSFLQGMNTEAFFGQGTRLTVV.

The V gene is TRBV5-5, the J gene TRBJ1-1, with TRBD1 identical over 9 bases. Per the germline V gene, CDR1 is SGHKS and CDR2 is YYEKEE (reference sequence). V shed 4 bases and J 1 base; nucleotides not matched to a gene: 8. The CDR3 runs 16 residues. Here the CDR3 DNA reads TGTGCCAGCAGCCGAGGACTGGGACAGGGGAACACTGAAGCTTTCTTT. Translating it yields CASSRGLGQGNTEAFF.

This chain connects TRBV4-1 to TRBJ1-2; 7 bases match TRBD1. The V and J ends lost 1 base and 6 bases, in that order; junction bases with no gene match: 5. Germline lookup yields CDR1 MGHRA and CDR2 YSYEKL. The CDR3 is 14 residues long. CDR3 sequence reads: CASSQVTGANGYTF. The CDR3 region has the DNA TGCGCCAGCAGCCAAGTCACAGGGGCGAATGGCTACACCTTC.

The chain couples TRBV27 to TRBJ2-7; 7 bases fit TRBD1. V lost 7 bases, J lost 6 bases, and 15 bases stayed unmatched. Per germline, CDR1 MNHEY and CDR2 SMNVEV (reference sequence). The CDR3 has 15 residues. CDR3: CASKPSGTVTSEQYF. The CDR3, as DNA: TGTGCCAGCAAGCCCTCCGGGACAGTAACAAGCGAGCAGTACTTC.

The V gene is TRBV28, the J gene TRBJ2-1; 9 bases match TRBD1. Germline loops: CDR1 MDHEN, CDR2 SYDVKM. The CDR3 has 16 residues. Germline trimming cut 6 bases from V and 5 bases from J; bases unmatched to any gene: 11. The CDR3 DNA follows: TGTGCCAGCAGACCAACGGGACAGGGACTAAACAATGAGCAGTTCTTC. Protein product: CASRPTGQGLNNEQFF.

The chain uses TRBV5-1 and TRBJ2-1; 10 bases agree with TRBD1. J gave up 4 bases and V 6 bases, and 4 bases lay outside the gene matches. Germline V gene data show CDR1 as SGHRS and CDR2 as YFSETQ. The CDR3 has 14 residues. CDR3 DNA sequence: TGCGCCAGCATCCGGGACAGGGGATACAATGAGCAGTTCTTC. This gives the protein CASIRDRGYNEQFF.

This chain uses TRBV6-1 with TRBJ2-3, with D tentatively TRBD1 (5 bases). The CDR3 consists of 14 residues. With 4 bases removed from V and 7 bases from J, the gap between germline ends came to 15 bases. CDR1 MNHNS and CDR2 SASEGT come from the germline V gene. Here the CDR3 DNA reads TGTGCCAGCAGTGCTCGATCAGGGATAAATACGCAGTATTTT. As protein: CASSARSGINTQYF.

The J gene is TRBJ2-2, the V gene TRBV18; TRBD2 agrees at 11 bases. CDR3 length: 17 amino acids. The V and J ends lost 2 bases and 1 base, in that order; junction bases with no gene match: 3. Per the germline V gene, CDR1 is KGHSH and CDR2 is LQKENI. DNA for the CDR3: TGTGCCAGCTCACCAACTAGCGGGGGCCTGAACACCGGGGAGCTGTTTTTT. It translates to CASSPTSGGLNTGELFF.